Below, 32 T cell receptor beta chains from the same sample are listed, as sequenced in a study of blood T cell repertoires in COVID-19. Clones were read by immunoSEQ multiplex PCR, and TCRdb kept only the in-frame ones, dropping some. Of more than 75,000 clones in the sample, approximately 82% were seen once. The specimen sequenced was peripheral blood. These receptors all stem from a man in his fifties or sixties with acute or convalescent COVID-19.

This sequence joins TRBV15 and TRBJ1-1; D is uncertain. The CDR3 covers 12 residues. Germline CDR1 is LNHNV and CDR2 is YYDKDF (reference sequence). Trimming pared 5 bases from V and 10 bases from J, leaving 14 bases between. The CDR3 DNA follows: TGTGCCACCAGCCTTACGGGGAGTGGAGCTTTCTTT. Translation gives CATSLTGSGAFF.

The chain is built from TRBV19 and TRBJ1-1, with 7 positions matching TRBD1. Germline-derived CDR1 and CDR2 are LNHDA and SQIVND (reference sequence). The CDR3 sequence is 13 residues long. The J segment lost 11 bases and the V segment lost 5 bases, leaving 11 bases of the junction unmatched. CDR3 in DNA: TGTGCCAGTAGTCACAATCCGGGACAGAGGGCTTTCTTT. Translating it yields CASSHNPGQRAFF.

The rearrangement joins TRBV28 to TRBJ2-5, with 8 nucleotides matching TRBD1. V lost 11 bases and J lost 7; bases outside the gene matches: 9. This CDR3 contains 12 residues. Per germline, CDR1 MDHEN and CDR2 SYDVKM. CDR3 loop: CASAQGALTQYF. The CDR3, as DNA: TGTGCCTCCGCTCAGGGGGCCTTGACCCAGTACTTC.

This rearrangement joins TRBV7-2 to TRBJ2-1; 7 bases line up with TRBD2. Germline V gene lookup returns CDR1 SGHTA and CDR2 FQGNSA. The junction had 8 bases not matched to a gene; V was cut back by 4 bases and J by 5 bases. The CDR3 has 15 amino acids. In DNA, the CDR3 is TGTGCCAGCAGCTCCTCTAGCGGAAATAACAATGAGCAGTTCTTC. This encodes CASSSSSGNNNEQFF.

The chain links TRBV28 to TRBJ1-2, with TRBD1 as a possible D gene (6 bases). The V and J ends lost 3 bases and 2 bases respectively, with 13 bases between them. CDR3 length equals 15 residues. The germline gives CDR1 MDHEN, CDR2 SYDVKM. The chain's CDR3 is CASSFLSGVNYGYTF. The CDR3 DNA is TGTGCCAGCAGTTTCCTGTCAGGGGTCAACTATGGCTACACCTTC.

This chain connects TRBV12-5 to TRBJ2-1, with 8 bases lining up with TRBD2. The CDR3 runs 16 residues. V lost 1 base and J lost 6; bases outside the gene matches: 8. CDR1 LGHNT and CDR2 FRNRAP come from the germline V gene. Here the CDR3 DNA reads TGTGCTAGTGGTTTGGACCGGGGGGGCTTTATCAATGAGCAGTTCTTC. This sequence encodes CASGLDRGGFINEQFF. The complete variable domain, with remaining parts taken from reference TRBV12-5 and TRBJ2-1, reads DARVTQTPRHKVTEMGQEVTMRCQPILGHNTVFWYRQTMMQGLELLAYFRNRAPLDDSGMPKDRFSAEMPDATLATLKIQPSEPRDSAVYFCASGLDRGGFINEQFFGPGTRLTVL.

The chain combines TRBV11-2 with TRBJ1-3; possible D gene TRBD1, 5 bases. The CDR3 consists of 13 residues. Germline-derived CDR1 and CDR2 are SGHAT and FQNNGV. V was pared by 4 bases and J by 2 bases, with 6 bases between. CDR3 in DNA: TGTGCCAGCAGCTCGGGGGCTGGAAACACCATATATTTT. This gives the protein CASSSGAGNTIYF.

The CDR3 DNA is TGCGCCAGCAGCCCTCGGGGCAATCAGCCCCAGCATTTT. Residues: CASSPRGNQPQHF. The J gene is TRBJ1-5, the V gene TRBV5-1; no clear D. Trimming took 4 bases from V and 2 from J, leaving 7 bases between them. The CDR3 contains 13 residues. Germline loops: CDR1 SGHRS, CDR2 YFSETQ.

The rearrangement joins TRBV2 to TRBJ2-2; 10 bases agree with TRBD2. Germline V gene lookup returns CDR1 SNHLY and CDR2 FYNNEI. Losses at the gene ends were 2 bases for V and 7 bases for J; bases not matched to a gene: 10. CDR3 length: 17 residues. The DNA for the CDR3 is TGTGCCAGCAGTGAAAGGCGGCTAGCGGGGGAGGGCGGGGAGCTGTTTTTT. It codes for CASSERRLAGEGGELFF.

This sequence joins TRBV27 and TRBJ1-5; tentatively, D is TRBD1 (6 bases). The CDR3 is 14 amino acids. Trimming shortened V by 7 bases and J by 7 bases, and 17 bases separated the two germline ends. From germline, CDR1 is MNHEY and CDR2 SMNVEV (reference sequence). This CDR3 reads CASTPRRGGQPQHF. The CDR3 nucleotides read TGTGCCAGCACCCCTCGGAGGGGGGGCCAGCCCCAGCATTTT.

CDR3 region: CASSLSTATGELFF. Here the CDR3 DNA reads TGCGCCAGCAGCCTTAGCACGGCCACCGGGGAGCTGTTTTTT. The chain combines TRBV5-1 with TRBJ2-2; unclear D gene. Germline CDR1 SGHRS, CDR2 YFSETQ. Trimming left V 4 bases short and J 4 bases short, with 11 bases between. The CDR3 has 14 amino acids.

The CDR3 here is CASSGEGASGTGELFF. The DNA for the CDR3 is TGCGCCAGCAGTGGCGAGGGCGCTTCGGGGACCGGGGAGCTGTTTTTT. The chain employs TRBV10-1 and TRBJ2-2, with a tentative D call TRBD2 (5 bases). CDR3 length: 16 residues. Germline loops: CDR1 WNHNN, CDR2 SYGVQD (reference sequence). The V end lost 4 bases, the J end lost 5 bases, and 17 bases lay between the germline ends.

The DNA for the CDR3 is TGCAGCGTGGGACACTCTAATGAAAAACTGTTTTTT. Protein: CSVGHSNEKLFF. This chain connects TRBV29-1 to TRBJ1-4, with a weak D call TRBD1 (6 bases). The germline CDR1 and CDR2 sequences are SQVTM and ANQGSEA. This CDR3 has 12 amino acids. Deletions cut 6 bases from V and 3 bases from J, with 8 bases between.

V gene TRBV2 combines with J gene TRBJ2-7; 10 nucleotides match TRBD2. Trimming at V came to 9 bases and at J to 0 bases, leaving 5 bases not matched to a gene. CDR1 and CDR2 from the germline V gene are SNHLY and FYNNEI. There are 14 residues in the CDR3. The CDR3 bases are TGTGCCAGTTTGCCTAGCGGGAGCTCCTACGAGCAGTACTTC. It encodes CASLPSGSSYEQYF.

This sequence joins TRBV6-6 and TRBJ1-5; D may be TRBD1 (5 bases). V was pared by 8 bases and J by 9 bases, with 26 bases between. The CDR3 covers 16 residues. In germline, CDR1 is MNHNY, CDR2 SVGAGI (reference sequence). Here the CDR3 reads CASGSRGEAGQGPQHF. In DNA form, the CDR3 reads TGTGCCAGCGGATCTCGGGGGGAAGCGGGGCAGGGGCCCCAGCATTTT.

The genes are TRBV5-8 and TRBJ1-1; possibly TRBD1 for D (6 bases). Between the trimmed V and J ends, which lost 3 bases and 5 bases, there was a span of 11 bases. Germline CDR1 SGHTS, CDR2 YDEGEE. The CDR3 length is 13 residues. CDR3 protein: CASSSTGSTEAFF. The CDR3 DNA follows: TGTGCCAGCAGCTCAACAGGGTCGACTGAAGCTTTCTTT.

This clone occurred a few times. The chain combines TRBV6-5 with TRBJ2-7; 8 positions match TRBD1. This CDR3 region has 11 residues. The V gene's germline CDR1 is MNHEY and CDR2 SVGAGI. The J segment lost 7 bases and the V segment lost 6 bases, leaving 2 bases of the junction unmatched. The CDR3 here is CASRRQGEQYF. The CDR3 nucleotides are TGTGCCAGCAGGAGACAGGGGGAGCAGTACTTC.

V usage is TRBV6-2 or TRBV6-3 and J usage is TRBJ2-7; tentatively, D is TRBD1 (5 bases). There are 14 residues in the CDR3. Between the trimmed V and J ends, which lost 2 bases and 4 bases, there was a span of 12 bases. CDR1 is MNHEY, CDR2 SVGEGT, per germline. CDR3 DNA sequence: TGTGCCAGCAGTTACGGACAAGCCGGGTACGAGCAGTACTTC. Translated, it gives CASSYGQAGYEQYF.

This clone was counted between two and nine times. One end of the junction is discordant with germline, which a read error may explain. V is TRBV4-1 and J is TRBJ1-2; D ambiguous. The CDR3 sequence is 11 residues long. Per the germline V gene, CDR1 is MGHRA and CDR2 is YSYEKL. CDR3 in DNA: TGCGCCAGCAGCCGCGCGGGATCTTTCGCCTTC. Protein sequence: CASSRAGSFAF.

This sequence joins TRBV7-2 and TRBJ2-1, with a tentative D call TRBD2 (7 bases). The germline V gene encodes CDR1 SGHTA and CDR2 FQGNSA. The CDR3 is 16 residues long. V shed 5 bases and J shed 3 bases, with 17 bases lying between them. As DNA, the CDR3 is TGTGCCAGCAGCCCCCTTGGGGGGGGCCTCTACAATGAGCAGTTCTTC. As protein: CASSPLGGGLYNEQFF.

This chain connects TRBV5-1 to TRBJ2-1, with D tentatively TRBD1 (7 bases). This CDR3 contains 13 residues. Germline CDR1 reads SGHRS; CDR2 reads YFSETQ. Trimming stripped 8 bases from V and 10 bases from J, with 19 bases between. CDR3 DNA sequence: TGCGCCAGTAGACAGGGCACGGGGGTGGAGCAGTTCTTC. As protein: CASRQGTGVEQFF.

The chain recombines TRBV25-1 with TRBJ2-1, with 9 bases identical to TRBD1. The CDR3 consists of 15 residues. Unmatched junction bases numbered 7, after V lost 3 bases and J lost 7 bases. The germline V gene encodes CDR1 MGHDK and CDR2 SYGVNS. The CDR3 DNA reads TGTGCCAGCAGTGATTCGGGACAGGGCCTAAATGAGCAGTTCTTC. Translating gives CASSDSGQGLNEQFF.

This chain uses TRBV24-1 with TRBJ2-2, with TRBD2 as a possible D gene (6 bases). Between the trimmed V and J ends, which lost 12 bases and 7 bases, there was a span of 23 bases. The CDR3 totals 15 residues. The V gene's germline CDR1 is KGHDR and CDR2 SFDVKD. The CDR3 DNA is TGTGCCGTCGGAAAGGACTACCCACCTGGCGGGGAGCTGTTTTTT. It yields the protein CAVGKDYPPGGELFF.

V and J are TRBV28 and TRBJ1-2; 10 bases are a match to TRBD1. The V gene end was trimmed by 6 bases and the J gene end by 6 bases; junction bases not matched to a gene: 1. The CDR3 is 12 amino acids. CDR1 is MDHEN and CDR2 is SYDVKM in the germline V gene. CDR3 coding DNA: TGTGCCAGCAGGGGGACAGGGGATGGCTACACCTTC. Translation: CASRGTGDGYTF.

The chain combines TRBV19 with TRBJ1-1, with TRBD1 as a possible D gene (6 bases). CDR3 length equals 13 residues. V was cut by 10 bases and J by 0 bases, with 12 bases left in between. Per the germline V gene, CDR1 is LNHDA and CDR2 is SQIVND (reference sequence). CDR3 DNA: TGTGCCACCACAGGGAGGGTGAACACTGAAGCTTTCTTT. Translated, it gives CATTGRVNTEAFF.

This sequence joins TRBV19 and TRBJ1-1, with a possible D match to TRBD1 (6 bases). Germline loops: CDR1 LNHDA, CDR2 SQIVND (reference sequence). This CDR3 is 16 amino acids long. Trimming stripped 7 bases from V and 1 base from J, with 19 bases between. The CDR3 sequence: CASNGSPSRGNTEAFF. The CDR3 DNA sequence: TGTGCCAGTAATGGGTCGCCGAGCAGGGGGAACACTGAAGCTTTCTTT.

This chain's CDR3 is CASMLLGQPRDEQYF. The CDR3 coding sequence is TGTGCCAGCATGCTACTAGGACAGCCCAGGGACGAGCAGTACTTC. V usage is TRBV6-5 and J usage is TRBJ2-7, with D possibly matching TRBD1 (6 bases). Trimming shortened V by 7 bases and J by 5 bases, and 21 bases separated the two germline ends. This CDR3 region has 15 residues. CDR1 and CDR2 (germline): MNHEY, SVGAGI.

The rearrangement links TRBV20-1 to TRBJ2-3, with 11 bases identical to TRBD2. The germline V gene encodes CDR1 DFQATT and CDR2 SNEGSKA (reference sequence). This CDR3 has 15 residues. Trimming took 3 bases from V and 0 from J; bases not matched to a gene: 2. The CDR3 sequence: CSASSGGASTDTQYF. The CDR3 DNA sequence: TGCAGTGCTAGTAGCGGGGGGGCTAGCACAGATACGCAGTATTTT.

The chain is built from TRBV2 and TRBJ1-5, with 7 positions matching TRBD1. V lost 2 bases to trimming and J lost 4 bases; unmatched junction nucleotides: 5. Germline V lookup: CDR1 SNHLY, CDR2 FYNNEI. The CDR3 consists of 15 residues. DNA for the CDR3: TGTGCCAGCAGTGAATCGGCAGGGGGTAATCAGCCCCAGCATTTT. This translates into CASSESAGGNQPQHF.

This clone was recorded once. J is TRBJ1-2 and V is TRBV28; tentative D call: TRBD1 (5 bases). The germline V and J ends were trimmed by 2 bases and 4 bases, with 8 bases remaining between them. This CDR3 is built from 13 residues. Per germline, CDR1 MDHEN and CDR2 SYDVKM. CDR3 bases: TGTGCCAGCAGTTTACAGGGAGGCTATGGCTACACCTTC. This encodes CASSLQGGYGYTF.

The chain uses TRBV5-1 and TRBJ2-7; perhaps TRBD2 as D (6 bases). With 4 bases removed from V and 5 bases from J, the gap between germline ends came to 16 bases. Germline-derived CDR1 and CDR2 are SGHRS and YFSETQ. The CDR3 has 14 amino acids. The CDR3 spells CASSPRDFINEQYF. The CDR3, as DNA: TGCGCCAGCAGCCCCCGGGACTTTATAAACGAGCAGTACTTC.

CDR3 residues: CASKSAGARGEQYF. Written as DNA, the CDR3 is TGTGCCAGCAAGTCGGCAGGGGCAAGGGGCGAGCAGTACTTC. The chain carries TRBV28 and TRBJ2-7; D perhaps matches TRBD1 (6 bases). Germline V gene lookup returns CDR1 MDHEN and CDR2 SYDVKM. The length of the CDR3 is 14 residues. The V gene lost 7 bases and the J gene lost 6 bases, with 19 bases spanning the gap.